This T cell receptor (beta chain) was found in a study of blood T cell repertoires in COVID-19. Background on the study: The cDNA or gDNA used as material had been derived from T cells, B-cell-depleted T cells, or PBMCs.

The data were produced by immunoSEQ multiplex PCR, yet TCRdb's version contains in-frame clones alone and is incomplete. The sample holds around 170,000 clones, less than 90% seen once. Adults between roughly 18 and 95 years of age took part from some 25 US areas. Cohorts were based on clinical histories the participants reported. This sequence was found in a woman in her forties or fifties who had recovered from COVID-19. Sequencing used PBMCs or T cells enriched from blood (not recorded which).

The CDR3 reads CASSPSGDRNIFRTF. The CDR3 DNA is TGTGCCAGCAGCCCTTCAGGGGACAGGAATATTTTTCGCACCTTC. The J gene is TRBJ1-2, the V gene TRBV3-1 (or the pseudogene TRBV3-2); 8 bases line up with TRBD1. The V gene's germline CDR1 is LGHDT and CDR2 YNNKEL (reference sequence). Trimming cost V 4 bases and J 13 bases; bases outside gene matches: 17. The CDR3 contains 15 residues.